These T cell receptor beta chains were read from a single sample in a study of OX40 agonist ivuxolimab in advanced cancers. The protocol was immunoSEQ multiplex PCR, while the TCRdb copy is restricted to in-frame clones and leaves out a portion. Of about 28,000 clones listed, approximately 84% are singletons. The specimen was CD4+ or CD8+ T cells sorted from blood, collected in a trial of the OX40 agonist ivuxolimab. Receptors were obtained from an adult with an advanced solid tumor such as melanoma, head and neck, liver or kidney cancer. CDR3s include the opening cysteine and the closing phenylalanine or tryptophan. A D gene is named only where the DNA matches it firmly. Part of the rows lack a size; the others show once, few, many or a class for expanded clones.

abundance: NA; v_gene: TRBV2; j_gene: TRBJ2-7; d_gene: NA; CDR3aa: CASSYFPRGPAASSYEQYF; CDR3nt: TGTGCCAGCTCATACTTCCCCAGGGGCCCCGCCGCGAGCTCCTACGAGCAGTACTTC
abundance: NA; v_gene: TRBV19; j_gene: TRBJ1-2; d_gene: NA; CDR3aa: CASSIMAGDGYTF; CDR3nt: TGTGCCAGTAGTATTATGGCAGGGGATGGCTACACCTTC
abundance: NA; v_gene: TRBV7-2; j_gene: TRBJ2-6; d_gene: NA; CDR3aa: CASSLVGVGANVLTF; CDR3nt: TGTGCCAGCAGCTTAGTGGGGGTAGGGGCCAACGTCCTGACTTTC
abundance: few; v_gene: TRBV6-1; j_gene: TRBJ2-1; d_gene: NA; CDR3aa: CASSLDSYNEQFF; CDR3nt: TGTGCCAGCAGTCTCGACAGCTACAATGAGCAGTTCTTC
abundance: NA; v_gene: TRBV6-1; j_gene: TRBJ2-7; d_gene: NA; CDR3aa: CASSEDPGGGHSYEQYF; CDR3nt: TGTGCCAGCAGTGAAGATCCGGGCGGGGGCCACTCCTACGAGCAGTACTTC
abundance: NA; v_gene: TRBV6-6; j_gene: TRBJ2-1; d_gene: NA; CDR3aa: CASSYGTRKVDEQFF; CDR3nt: TGTGCCAGCAGTTATGGGACCAGAAAAGTCGATGAGCAGTTCTTC
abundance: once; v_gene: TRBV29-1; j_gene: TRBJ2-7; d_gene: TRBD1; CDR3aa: CSVGTGPGHYEQYF; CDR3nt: TGCAGCGTTGGGACAGGCCCAGGCCACTACGAGCAGTACTTC
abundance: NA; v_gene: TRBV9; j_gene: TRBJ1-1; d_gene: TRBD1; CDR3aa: CASSGTRDRGTEAFF; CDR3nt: TGTGCCAGCAGCGGTACCCGGGACAGGGGCACTGAAGCTTTCTTT
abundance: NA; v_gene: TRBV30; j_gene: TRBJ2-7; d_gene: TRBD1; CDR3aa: CAWRDRVVTSSMEQYF; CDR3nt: TGTGCCTGGCGGGACAGGGTCGTTACGAGCAGCATGGAGCAGTACTTC
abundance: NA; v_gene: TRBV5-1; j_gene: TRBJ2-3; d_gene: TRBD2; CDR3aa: CASIQGLAFTDTQYF; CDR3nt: TGCGCCAGCATCCAGGGACTAGCTTTCACAGATACGCAGTATTTT
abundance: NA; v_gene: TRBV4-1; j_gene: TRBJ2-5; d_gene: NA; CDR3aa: CASSQWQGTETQYF; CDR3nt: TGCGCCAGCAGCCAATGGCAGGGAACAGAGACCCAGTACTTC
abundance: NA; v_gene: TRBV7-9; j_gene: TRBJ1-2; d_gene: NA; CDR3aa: CASSLGSAYYGYTF; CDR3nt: TGTGCCAGCAGCTTAGGCTCAGCTTACTATGGCTACACCTTC
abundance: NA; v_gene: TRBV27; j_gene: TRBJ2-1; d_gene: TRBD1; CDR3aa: CASTQGDRDNEQFF; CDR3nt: TGTGCCAGCACCCAGGGGGACAGGGATAATGAGCAGTTCTTC
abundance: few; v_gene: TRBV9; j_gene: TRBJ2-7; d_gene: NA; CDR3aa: CASSTVSYEQYF; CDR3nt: TGTGCCAGCAGCACCGTATCCTACGAGCAGTACTTC
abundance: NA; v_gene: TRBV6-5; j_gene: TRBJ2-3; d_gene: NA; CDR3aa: CASSYSRGTETDTQYF; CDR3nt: TGTGCCAGCAGTTACTCGAGGGGGACCGAAACAGATACGCAGTATTTT
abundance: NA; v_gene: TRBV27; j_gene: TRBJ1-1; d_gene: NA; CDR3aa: CASSYLGGGTFF; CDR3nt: TGTGCCAGCAGTTACTTGGGAGGGGGAACTTTCTTT
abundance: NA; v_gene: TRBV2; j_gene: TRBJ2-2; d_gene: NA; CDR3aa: CASLGRGGARAGELFF; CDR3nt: TGTGCCAGCTTAGGGCGAGGGGGGGCTCGAGCCGGGGAGCTGTTTTTT
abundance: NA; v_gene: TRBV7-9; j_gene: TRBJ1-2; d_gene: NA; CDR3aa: CASIGSENYGYTF; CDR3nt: TGTGCCAGCATAGGGAGTGAAAACTATGGCTACACCTTC
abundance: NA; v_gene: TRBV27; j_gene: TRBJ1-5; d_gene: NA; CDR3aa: CASRSQGTHQPQHF; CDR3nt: TGTGCCAGCCGTTCACAGGGAACCCATCAGCCCCAGCATTTT
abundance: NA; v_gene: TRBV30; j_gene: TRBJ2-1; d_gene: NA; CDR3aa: CAWSGSDNEQFF; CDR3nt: TGTGCCTGGAGTGGGTCTGACAATGAGCAGTTCTTC
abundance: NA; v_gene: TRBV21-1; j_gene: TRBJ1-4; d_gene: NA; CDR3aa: CASSKVGTGMPAFATNEKLFF; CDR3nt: TGTGCCAGCAGCAAAGTAGGAACAGGGATGCCGGCCTTTGCAACTAATGAAAAACTGTTTTTT
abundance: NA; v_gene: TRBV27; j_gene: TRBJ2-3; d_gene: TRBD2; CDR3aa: CASTRGDLTDTQYF; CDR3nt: TGTGCCAGCACCCGGGGGGACCTCACAGATACGCAGTATTTT
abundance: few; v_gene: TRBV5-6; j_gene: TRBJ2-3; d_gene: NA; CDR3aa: CASSPRDLPDTQYF; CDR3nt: TGTGCCAGCAGCCCACGGGACTTGCCAGATACGCAGTATTTT
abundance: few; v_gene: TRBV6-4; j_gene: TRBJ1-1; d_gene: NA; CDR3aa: CASSVGTPGTEAFF; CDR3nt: TGTGCCAGCAGTGTCGGGACGCCGGGCACTGAAGCTTTCTTT
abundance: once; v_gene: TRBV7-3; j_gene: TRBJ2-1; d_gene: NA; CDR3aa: CASKESSSSYNEQFF; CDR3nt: TGTGCCAGCAAGGAGTCCTCAAGCTCCTACAATGAGCAGTTCTTC
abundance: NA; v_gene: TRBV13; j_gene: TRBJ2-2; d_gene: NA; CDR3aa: CASRQGGGELFF; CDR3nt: TGTGCCAGCAGACAGGGTGGGGGGGAGCTGTTTTTT
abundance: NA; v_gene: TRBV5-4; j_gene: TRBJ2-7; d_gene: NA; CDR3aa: CASSQQRDISYEQYF; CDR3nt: TGTGCCAGCAGCCAGCAAAGGGACATTTCCTACGAGCAGTACTTC
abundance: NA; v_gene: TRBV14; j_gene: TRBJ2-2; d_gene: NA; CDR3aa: CASSQRQDLYTGELFF; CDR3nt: TGTGCCAGCAGCCAACGGCAGGACCTTTACACCGGGGAGCTGTTTTTT
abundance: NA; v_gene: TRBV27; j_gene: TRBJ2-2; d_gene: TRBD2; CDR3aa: CASSLPGTSLRTGELFF; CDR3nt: TGTGCCAGCAGTTTACCTGGGACTAGTTTGAGGACCGGGGAGCTGTTTTTT
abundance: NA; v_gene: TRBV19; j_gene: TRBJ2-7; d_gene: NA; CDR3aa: CASSIGTYEQYF; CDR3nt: TGTGCCAGTAGTATTGGCACCTACGAGCAGTACTTC
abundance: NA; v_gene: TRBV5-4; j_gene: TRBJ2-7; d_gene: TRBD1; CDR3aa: CASSFHRGPEQYF; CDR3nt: TGTGCCAGCAGCTTCCACAGGGGGCCCGAGCAGTACTTC
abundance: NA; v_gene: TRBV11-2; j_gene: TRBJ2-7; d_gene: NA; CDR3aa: CASSLGWGTYEQYF; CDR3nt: TGTGCCAGCAGCTTAGGTTGGGGTACCTACGAGCAGTACTTC
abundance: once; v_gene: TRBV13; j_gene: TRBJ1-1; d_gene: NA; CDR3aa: CASSLEGWDTEAFF; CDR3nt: TGTGCCAGCAGCTTAGAAGGGTGGGACACTGAAGCTTTCTTT
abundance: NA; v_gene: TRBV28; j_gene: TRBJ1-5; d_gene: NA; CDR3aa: CASSSFYPTDYSNQPQHF; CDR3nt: TGTGCCAGCAGTTCTTTTTATCCGACGGACTATAGCAATCAGCCCCAGCATTTT
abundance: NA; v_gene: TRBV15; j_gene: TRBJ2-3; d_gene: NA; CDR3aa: CATSKRRQGGGDTQYF; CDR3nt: TGTGCCACCAGCAAGAGACGACAAGGGGGAGGGGATACGCAGTATTTT
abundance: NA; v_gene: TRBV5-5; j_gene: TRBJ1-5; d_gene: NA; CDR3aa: CASSLRVSYSNQPQHF; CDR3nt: TGTGCCAGCAGCCTCCGGGTCAGCTATAGCAATCAGCCCCAGCATTTT
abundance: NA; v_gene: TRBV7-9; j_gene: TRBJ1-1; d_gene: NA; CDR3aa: CASSSREGGAKNTEAFF; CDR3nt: TGTGCCAGCAGCTCCAGAGAGGGCGGCGCAAAGAACACTGAAGCTTTCTTT
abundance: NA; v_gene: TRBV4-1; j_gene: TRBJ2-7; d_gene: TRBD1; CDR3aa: CASSQEVDRGVEQYF; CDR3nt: TGCGCCAGCAGCCAAGAAGTGGACAGGGGAGTCGAGCAGTACTTC
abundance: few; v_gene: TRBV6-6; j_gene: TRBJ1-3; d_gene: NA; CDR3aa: CASSRGDYSGNTIYF; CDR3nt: TGTGCCAGCAGTCGTGGGGATTACTCTGGAAACACCATATATTTT
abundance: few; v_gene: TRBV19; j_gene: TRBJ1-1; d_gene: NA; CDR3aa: CASSIGLTTEAFF; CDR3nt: TGTGCCAGTAGTATAGGCCTGACCACTGAAGCTTTCTTT